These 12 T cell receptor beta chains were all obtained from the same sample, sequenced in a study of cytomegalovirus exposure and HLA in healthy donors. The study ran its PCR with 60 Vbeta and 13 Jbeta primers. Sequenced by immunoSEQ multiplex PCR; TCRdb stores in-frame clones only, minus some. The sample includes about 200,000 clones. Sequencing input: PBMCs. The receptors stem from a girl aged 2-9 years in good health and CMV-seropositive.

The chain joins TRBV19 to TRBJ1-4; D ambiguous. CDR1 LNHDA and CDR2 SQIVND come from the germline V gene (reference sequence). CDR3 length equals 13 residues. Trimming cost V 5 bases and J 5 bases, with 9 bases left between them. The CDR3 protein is CASSLAVNEKLFF. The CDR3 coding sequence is TGTGCCAGTAGTCTGGCAGTCAATGAAAAACTGTTTTTT.

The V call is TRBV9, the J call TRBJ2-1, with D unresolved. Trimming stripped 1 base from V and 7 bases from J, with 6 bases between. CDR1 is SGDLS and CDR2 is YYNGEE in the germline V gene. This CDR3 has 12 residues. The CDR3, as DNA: TGTGCCAGCAGCGTAACCGGGAATGAGCAGTTCTTC. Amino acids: CASSVTGNEQFF.

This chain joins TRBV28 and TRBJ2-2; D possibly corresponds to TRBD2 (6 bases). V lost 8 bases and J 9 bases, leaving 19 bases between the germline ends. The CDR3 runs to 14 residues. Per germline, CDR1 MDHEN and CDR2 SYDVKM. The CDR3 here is CASGGTPASRELFF. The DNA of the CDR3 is TGTGCCAGCGGAGGGACTCCTGCTTCCAGGGAGCTGTTTTTT.

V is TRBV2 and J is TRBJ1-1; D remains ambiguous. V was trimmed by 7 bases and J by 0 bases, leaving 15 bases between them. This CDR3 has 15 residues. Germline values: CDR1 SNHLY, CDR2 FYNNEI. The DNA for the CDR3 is TGTGCCAGCACCCCTCTCAGGCAGTTGAACACTGAAGCTTTCTTT. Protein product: CASTPLRQLNTEAFF. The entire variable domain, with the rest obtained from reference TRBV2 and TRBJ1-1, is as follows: EPEVTQTPSHQVTQMGQEVILRCVPISNHLYFYWYRQILGQKVEFLVSFYNNEISEKSEIFDDQFSVERPDGSNFTLKIRSTKLEDSAMYFCASTPLRQLNTEAFFGQGTRLTVV.

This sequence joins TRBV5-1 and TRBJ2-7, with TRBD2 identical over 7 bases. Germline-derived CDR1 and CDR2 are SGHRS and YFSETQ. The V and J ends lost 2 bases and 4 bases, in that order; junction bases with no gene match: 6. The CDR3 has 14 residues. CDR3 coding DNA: TGCGCCAGCAGCTTATCGGGGGGTCTTTACGAGCAGTACTTC. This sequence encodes CASSLSGGLYEQYF.

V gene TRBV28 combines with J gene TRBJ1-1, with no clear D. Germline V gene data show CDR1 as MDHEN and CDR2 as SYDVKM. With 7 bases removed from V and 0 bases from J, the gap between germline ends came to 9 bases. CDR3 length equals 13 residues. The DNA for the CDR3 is TGTGCCAGCACACGAGATTTGAACACTGAAGCTTTCTTT. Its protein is CASTRDLNTEAFF.

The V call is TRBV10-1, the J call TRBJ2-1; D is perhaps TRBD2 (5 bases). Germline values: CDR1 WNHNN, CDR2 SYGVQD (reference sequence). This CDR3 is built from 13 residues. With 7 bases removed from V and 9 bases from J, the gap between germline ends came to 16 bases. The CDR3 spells CASNQKPEGEQFF. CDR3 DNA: TGCGCCAGCAACCAGAAACCCGAGGGTGAGCAGTTCTTC.

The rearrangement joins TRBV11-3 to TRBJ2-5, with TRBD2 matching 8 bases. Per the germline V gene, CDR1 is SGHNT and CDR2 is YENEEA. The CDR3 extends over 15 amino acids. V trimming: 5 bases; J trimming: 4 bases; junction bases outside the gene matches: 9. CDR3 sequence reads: CASSPLGGGLETQYF. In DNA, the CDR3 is TGTGCCAGCAGCCCCCTAGGCGGGGGGCTAGAGACCCAGTACTTC.

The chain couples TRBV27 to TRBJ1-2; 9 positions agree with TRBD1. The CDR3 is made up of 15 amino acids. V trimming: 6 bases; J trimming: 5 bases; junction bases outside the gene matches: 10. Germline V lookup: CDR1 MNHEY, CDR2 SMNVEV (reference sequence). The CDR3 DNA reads TGTGCCAGCAGCCCAGTGGGGGACAGGGCATATGGCTACACCTTC. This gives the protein CASSPVGDRAYGYTF.

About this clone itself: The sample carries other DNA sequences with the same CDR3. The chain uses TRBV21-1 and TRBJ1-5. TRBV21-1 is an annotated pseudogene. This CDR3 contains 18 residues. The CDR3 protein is CASRKGIPRIPLDQPQHF. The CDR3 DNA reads TGTGCCAGCAGGAAAGGGATACCGAGGATCCCCCTAGATCAGCCCCAGCATTTT.

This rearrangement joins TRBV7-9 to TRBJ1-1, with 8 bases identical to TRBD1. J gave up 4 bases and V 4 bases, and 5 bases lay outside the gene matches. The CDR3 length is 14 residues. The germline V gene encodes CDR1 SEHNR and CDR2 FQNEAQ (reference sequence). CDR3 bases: TGTGCCAGCAGCTATCAACAGGGGGTCACTGAAGCTTTCTTT. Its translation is CASSYQQGVTEAFF.

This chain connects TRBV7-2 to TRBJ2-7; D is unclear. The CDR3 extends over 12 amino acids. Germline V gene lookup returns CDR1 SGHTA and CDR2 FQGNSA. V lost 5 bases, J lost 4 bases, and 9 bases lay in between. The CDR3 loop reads CASSPSHYEQYF. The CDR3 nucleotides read TGTGCCAGCAGCCCAAGCCATTACGAGCAGTACTTC.